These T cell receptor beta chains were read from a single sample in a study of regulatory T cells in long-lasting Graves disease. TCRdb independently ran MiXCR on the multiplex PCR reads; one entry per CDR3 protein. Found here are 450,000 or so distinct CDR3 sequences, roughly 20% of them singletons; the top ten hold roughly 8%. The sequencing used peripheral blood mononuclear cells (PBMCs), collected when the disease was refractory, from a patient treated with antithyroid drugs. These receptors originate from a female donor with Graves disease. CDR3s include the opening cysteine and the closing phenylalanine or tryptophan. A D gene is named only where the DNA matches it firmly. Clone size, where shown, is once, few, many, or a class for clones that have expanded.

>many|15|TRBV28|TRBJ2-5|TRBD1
CASTHDRAYQETQYF
TGTGCCAGCACTCACGACAGGGCGTACCAAGAGACCCAGTACTTC
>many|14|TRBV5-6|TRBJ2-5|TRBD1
CASSLVGGKETQYF
TGTGCCAGCAGCTTGGTAGGGGGCAAAGAGACCCAGTACTTC
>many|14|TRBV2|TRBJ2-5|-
CASSDLTGWETQYF
TGTGCCAGCAGTGATTTGACAGGTTGGGAGACCCAGTACTTC
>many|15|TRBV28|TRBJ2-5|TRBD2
CASRGGLALQETQYF
TGTGCCAGCAGAGGGGGACTAGCGTTGCAAGAGACCCAGTACTTC
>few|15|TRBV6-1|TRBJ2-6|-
CASSRFSSGANVLTF
TGTGCCAGCAGCCGATTCAGCTCTGGGGCCAACGTCCTGACTTTC
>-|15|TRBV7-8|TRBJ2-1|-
CASSSQRQEINEQFF
TGTGCCAGCAGCTCCCAGAGACAGGAGATCAATGAGCAGTTCTTC
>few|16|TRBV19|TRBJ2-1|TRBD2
CASSSRPGTSLGEQFF
TGTGCCAGTAGTTCCCGACCCGGGACTAGCTTGGGGGAGCAGTTCTTC
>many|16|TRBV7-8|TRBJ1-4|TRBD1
CASSDITRTGQQKLFF
TGTGCCAGCAGCGACATAACCCGGACAGGGCAACAGAAACTGTTTTTT
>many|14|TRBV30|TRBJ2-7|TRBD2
CALSGRAGTYEQYF
TGTGCCTTATCCGGGAGGGCAGGGACCTACGAGCAGTACTTC
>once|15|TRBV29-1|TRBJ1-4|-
CSARNRVGVGEKLFF
TGCAGCGCCCGGAATCGTGTTGGGGTGGGAGAAAAACTGTTTTTT
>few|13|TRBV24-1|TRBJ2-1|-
CATSDHSDNEQFF
TGTGCCACCAGTGACCATAGCGACAATGAGCAGTTCTTC
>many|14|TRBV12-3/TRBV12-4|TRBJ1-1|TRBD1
CASSLTGQNTEAFF
TGTGCCAGCAGTTTGACAGGGCAGAACACTGAAGCTTTCTTT
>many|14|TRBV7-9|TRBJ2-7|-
CASSQQEGSYEQYF
TGTGCCAGCAGCCAACAGGAGGGTTCCTACGAGCAGTACTTC
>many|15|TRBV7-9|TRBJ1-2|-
CASSSGFPPPLGYTF
TGTGCCAGCAGCTCAGGTTTTCCCCCCCCGTTGGGCTACACCTTC
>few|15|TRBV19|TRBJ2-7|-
CASSISSAGYYEQYF
TGTGCCAGTAGTATATCGTCCGCAGGGTATTACGAGCAGTACTTC
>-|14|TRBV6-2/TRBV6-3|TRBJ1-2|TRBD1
CASSYGTGVYGYTF
TGTGCCAGCAGTTATGGGACAGGGGTCTATGGCTACACCTTC